This TCR beta chain comes out of a study of spatial heterogeneity in lung cancer. Between the trimmed V and J ends, which lost 2 bases and 12 bases, there was a span of 16 bases. Germline V lookup: CDR1 SGHAT, CDR2 FQNNGV. The CDR3 is made up of 13 amino acids. Remarks on this clonotype: Its target is not known.

Study findings and constraints: Regional and ubiquitous nonsynonymous mutations were tracked by counts of regional and ubiquitous expanded TCRs, respectively. Approximate estimated coverage of tumor T cells amounted to 6.5% to 8% for alpha and 12% to 15% for beta chains. The study found that expanded intratumoral alpha and beta TCR counts tracked tumor mutation counts.

Noted time point: sample taken at primary tumor resection. The cohort: over 65 early-stage, untreated non-small cell lung cancer patients. Whole RNA obtained from tumor, nontumor lung or frozen PBMC underwent sequencing without sorting. TCRdb used MiXCR to reprocess the 5' RACE reads, holding one entry per CDR3 protein. The sample records several thousand distinct CDR3 sequences, approximately 35% being singletons. The chain links TRBV11-2 to TRBJ2-5; no clear D. The receptor comes from a female donor with early-stage non-small cell lung cancer. The material sequenced was lung tumor tissue, taken at surgery. CDR3 region: CASSLSPRAAEYF. The CDR3 DNA reads as TGTGCCAGCAGCTTAAGTCCCCGGGCGGCTGAGTACTTC. Using reference TRBV11-2 and TRBJ2-5 for the parts outside the CDR3, the full variable domain is EAGVAQSPRYKIIEKRQSVAFWCNPISGHATLYWYQQILGQGPKLLIQFQNNGVVDDSQLPKDRFSAERLKGVDSTLKIQPAKLEDSAVYLCASSLSPRAAEYFGPGTRLLVL.